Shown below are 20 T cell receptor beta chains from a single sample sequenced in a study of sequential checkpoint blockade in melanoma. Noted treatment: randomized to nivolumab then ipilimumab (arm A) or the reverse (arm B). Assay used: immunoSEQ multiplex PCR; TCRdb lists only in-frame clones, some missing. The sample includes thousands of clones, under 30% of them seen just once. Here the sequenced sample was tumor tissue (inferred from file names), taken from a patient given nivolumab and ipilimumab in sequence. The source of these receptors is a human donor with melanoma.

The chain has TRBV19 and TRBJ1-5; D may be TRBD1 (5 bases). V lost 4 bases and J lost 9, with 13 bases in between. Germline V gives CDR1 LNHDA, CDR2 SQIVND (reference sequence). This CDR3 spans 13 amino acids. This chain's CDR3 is CASSTAGRGPQHF. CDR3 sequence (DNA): TGTGCCAGTAGTACGGCAGGGCGGGGGCCCCAGCATTTT.

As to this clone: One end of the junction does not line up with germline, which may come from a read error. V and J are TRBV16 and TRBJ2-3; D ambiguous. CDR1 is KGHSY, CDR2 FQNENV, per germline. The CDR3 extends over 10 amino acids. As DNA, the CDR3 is TGTGCCAGCAACCAAGGCACGCAGTATTTT. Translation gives CASNQGTQYF.

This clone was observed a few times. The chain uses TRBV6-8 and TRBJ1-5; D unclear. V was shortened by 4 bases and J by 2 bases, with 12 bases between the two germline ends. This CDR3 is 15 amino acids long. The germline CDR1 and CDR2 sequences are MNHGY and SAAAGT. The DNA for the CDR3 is TGTGCCAGCAGTTCAGCCGGGATGGGCAATCAGCCCCAGCATTTT. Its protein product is CASSSAGMGNQPQHF.

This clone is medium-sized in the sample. CDR3 sequence reads: CASSYPQGGGQFF. CDR3 nucleotide sequence: TGTGCCAGCAGTTACCCACAGGGGGGAGGGCAGTTCTTC. The V gene is TRBV6-8, the J gene TRBJ2-1, with TRBD1 identical over 8 bases. J lost 12 bases, V lost 2 bases, and 6 bases had no gene match. Germline assignment: CDR1 MNHGY and CDR2 SAAAGT. This CDR3 comprises 13 residues.

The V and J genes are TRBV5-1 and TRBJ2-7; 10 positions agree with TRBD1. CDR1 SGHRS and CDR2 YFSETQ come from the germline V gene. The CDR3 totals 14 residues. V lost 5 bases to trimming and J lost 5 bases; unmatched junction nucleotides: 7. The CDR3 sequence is CASRRDRGPDEQYF. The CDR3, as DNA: TGCGCCAGCAGACGCGACAGGGGGCCGGACGAGCAGTACTTC.

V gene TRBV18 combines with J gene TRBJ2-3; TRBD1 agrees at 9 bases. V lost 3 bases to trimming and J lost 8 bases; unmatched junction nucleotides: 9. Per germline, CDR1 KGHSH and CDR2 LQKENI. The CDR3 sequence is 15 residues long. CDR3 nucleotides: TGTGCCAGCTCACCGGGACAGGGCGGAATGAGTACGCAGTATTTT. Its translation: CASSPGQGGMSTQYF.

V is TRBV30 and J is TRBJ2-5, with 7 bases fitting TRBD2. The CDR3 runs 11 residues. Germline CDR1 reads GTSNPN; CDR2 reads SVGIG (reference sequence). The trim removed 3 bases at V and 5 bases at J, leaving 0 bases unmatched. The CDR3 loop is CAWSGGETQYF. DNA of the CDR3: TGTGCCTGGAGCGGGGGGGAGACCCAGTACTTC.

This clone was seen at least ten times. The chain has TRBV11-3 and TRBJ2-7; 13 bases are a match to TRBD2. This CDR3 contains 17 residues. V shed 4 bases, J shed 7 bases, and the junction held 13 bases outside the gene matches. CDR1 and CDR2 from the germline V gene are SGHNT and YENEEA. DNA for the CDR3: TGTGCCAGCAGCTCCAGGACTAGCGGGAGAACGGGTTGGGAGCAGTACTTC. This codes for CASSSRTSGRTGWEQYF.

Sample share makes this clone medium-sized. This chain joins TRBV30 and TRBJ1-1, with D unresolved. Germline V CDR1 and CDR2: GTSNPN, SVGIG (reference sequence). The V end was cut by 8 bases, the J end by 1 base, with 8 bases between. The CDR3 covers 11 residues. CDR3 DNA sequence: TGTGCCGCCGAAAGGAACACTGAAGCTTTCTTT. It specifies CAAERNTEAFF.

DNA for the CDR3: TGTGCCAGCAGCTTAGTCGGTTCGAGTGGCTACACCTTC. Amino acids: CASSLVGSSGYTF. The chain carries TRBV7-1 and TRBJ1-2, with no clear D. TRBV7-1 is assigned to the ORF class and has an uncertain function. Trimming took off 4 bases at V and 7 bases at J, with 13 bases between the two ends. This CDR3 is built from 13 residues.

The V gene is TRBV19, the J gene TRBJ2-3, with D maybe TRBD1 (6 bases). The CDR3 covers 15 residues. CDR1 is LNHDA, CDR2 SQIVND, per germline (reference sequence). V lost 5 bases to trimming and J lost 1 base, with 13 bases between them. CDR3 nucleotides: TGTGCCAGTAGTTCCAGACGACAGGGCACAGATACGCAGTATTTT. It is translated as CASSSRRQGTDTQYF.

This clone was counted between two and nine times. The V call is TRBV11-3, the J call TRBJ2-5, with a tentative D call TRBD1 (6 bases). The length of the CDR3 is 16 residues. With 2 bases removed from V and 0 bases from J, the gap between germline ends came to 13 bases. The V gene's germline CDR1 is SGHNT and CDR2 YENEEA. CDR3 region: CASSLRQDVYQETQYF. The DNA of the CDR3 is TGTGCCAGCAGCTTAAGACAGGACGTGTACCAAGAGACCCAGTACTTC.

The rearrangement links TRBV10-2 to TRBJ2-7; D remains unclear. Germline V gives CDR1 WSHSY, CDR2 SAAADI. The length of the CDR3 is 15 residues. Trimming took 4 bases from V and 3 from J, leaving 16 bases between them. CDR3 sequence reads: CASSVWSESHYEQYF. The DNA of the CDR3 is TGCGCCAGCAGTGTTTGGAGCGAGAGTCACTACGAGCAGTACTTC.

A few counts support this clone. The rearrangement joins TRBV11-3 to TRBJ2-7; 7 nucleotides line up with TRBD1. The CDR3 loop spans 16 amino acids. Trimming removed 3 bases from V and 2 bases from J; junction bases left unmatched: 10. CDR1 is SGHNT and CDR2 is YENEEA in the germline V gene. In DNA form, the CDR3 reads TGTGCCAGCAGCTTGGCCTCGGGACAGCTGGCCTACGAGCAGTACTTC. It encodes CASSLASGQLAYEQYF.

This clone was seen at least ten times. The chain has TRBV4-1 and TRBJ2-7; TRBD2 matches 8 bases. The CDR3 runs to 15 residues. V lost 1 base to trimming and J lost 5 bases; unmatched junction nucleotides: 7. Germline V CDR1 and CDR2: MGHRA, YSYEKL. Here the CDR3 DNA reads TGCGCCAGCAGCCAAGTAGAACTAGCGGTCGACGAGCAGTACTTC. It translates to CASSQVELAVDEQYF.

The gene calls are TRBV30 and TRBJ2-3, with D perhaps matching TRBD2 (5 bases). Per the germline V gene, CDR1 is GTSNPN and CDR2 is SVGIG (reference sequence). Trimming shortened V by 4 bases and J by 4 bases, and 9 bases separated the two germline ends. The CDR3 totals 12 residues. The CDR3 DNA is TGTGCCTGGAAGGACGGGGCAGATACGCAGTATTTT. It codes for CAWKDGADTQYF.

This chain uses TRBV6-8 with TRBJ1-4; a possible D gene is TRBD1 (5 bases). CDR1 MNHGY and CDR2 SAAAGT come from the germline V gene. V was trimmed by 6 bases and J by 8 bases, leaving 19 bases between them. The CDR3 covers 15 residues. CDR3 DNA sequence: TGTGCCAGCAGACTCGACGCTACCAGGGTCGAAAAACTGTTTTTT. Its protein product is CASRLDATRVEKLFF.

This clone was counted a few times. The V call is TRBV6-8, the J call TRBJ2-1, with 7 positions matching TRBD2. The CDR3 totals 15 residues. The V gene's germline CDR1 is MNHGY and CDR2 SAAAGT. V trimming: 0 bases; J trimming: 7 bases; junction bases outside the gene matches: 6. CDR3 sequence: CASSYSGGSGNEQFF. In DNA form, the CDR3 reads TGTGCCAGCAGTTACTCCGGCGGGAGCGGGAATGAGCAGTTCTTC.

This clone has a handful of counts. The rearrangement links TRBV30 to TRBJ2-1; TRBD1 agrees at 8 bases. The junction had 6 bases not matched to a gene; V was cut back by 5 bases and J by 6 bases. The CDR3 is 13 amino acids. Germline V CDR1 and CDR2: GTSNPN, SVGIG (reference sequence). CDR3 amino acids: CAWAGQGGNEQFF. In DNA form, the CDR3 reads TGTGCCTGGGCCGGACAGGGTGGCAATGAGCAGTTCTTC.

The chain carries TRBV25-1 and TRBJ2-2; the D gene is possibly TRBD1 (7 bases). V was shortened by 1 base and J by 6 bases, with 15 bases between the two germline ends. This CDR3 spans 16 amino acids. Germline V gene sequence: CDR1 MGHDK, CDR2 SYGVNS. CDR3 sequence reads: CASSESDRWRAGELFF. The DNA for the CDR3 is TGTGCCAGCAGTGAATCGGACAGGTGGAGGGCCGGGGAGCTGTTTTTT.